The present T cell receptor beta chain was sequenced within a study of shared clonotypes between healthy human individuals. Clones were sequenced by immunoSEQ multiplex PCR, and TCRdb holds only the in-frame ones, with some missing. The table records over 850,000 clones, around 82% of them present only once. This clone was counted a single time. Each sample came from a Caucasian adult donor living in Nashville, Tennessee. This CDR3 spans 13 amino acids. Germline CDR1 LGHNA, CDR2 YSLEER. The V end lost 2 bases, the J end lost 5 bases, and 9 bases lay between the germline ends. The rearrangement uses TRBV4-3 and TRBJ2-5, with D possibly TRBD2 on 5 matching bases. The sequence was collected from a young man in good health. Some clones in this sample may be carry-over from other donors' samples. Sequencing was done on a sample of memory CD4+ T cells from PBMCs. Subset described: CD45RA-negative fraction. CDR3 in DNA: TGCGCCAGCAGCCAAAGGCTAGCTGAGACCCAGTACTTC. Translated: CASSQRLAETQYF.